The rows below give T cell receptor beta chains drawn from one sample of a study of high-grade serous ovarian cancer treatment subgroups. TCRdb's copy holds only in-frame clones and misses some; the assay was immunoSEQ multiplex PCR. This table has approximately 6,200 clones, under 85% appearing once. Sequenced material: tumor tissue. These receptors came from a human donor with high-grade serous ovarian cancer. CDR3s include the opening cysteine and the closing phenylalanine or tryptophan. A D gene is named only where the DNA matches it firmly. Where a row states a size, it is once, few, many or the class of an expanded clone; other rows omit it.

abundance: medium-sized; v_gene: TRBV5-1; d_gene: TRBD1; j_gene: TRBJ1-1; CDR3nt: TGCGCCAGCAGCTCGGGACAGCCGAACACTGAAGCTTTCTTT; CDR3aa: CASSSGQPNTEAFF
abundance: -; v_gene: TRBV25-1; d_gene: -; j_gene: TRBJ2-1; CDR3nt: TGTGCCAGCAGTTGGCTGGGAAGCGACAATGAGCAGTTCTTC; CDR3aa: CASSWLGSDNEQFF
abundance: -; v_gene: TRBV10-2; d_gene: TRBD2; j_gene: TRBJ2-3; CDR3nt: TGCGCCAGCAGAAGACTAGCGGGAGATACGCAGTATTTT; CDR3aa: CASRRLAGDTQYF
abundance: -; v_gene: TRBV7-9; d_gene: -; j_gene: TRBJ2-5; CDR3nt: TGTGCCAGCAGCTTTTGGGCAGCCCAAGAGACCCAGTACTTC; CDR3aa: CASSFWAAQETQYF
abundance: -; v_gene: TRBV7-7; d_gene: -; j_gene: TRBJ2-2; CDR3nt: TGTGCCAGCAGCTTAGAGGTGGGACCCGGGGAGCTGTTTTTT; CDR3aa: CASSLEVGPGELFF
abundance: -; v_gene: TRBV4-2; d_gene: -; j_gene: TRBJ1-2; CDR3nt: TGTGCCAGCAGCCCAGGGAACTATGGCTACACCTTC; CDR3aa: CASSPGNYGYTF
abundance: -; v_gene: TRBV7-2; d_gene: TRBD2; j_gene: TRBJ2-5; CDR3nt: TGTGCCAGCAGCTTGGGGGGGACTCCCGGGTACTTC; CDR3aa: CASSLGGTPGYF
abundance: -; v_gene: TRBV28; d_gene: TRBD1; j_gene: TRBJ1-1; CDR3nt: TGTGCCAGCAGCCCCGGGACAGAGGTCCCCCAGGCTTTCTTT; CDR3aa: CASSPGTEVPQAFF
abundance: -; v_gene: TRBV7-1; d_gene: -; j_gene: TRBJ2-7; CDR3nt: TGTGCCAGCAGCTCCCCTGAAGCGGCCCTGGGGGAGCAGTACTTC; CDR3aa: CASSSPEAALGEQYF
abundance: -; v_gene: TRBV5-1; d_gene: TRBD2; j_gene: TRBJ2-2; CDR3nt: TGCGCCAGCAGCTTCCTAGCGGGAGACACCGGGGAGCTGTTTTTT; CDR3aa: CASSFLAGDTGELFF
abundance: -; v_gene: TRBV18; d_gene: TRBD1; j_gene: TRBJ2-1; CDR3nt: TGTGCCAGCTCACCAAGGGGACAGGGGTCGTCGATGAACCGGAATGAGCAGTTCTTC; CDR3aa: CASSPRGQGSSMNRNEQFF
abundance: once; v_gene: TRBV10-2; d_gene: -; j_gene: TRBJ2-7; CDR3nt: TGCGCCAGCAGTGCACAGTTAGCCTACGAGCAGTACTTC; CDR3aa: CASSAQLAYEQYF
abundance: -; v_gene: TRBV4-3; d_gene: -; j_gene: TRBJ2-3; CDR3nt: TGCGCCAGCAGCCAAGATAAGGGTAGCGGCACAGATACGCAGTATTTT; CDR3aa: CASSQDKGSGTDTQYF
abundance: -; v_gene: TRBV5-1; d_gene: -; j_gene: TRBJ2-3; CDR3nt: TGCGCCAGCAGCTCCGGTCCCCCGGGGCCCACAGATACGCAGTATTTT; CDR3aa: CASSSGPPGPTDTQYF
abundance: -; v_gene: TRBV19; d_gene: TRBD2; j_gene: TRBJ2-1; CDR3nt: TGTGCCAGTAGGCCGGGACTAGCGGGAAGCTCCTACAATGAGCAGTTCTTC; CDR3aa: CASRPGLAGSSYNEQFF
abundance: once; v_gene: TRBV5-4; d_gene: TRBD1; j_gene: TRBJ1-2; CDR3nt: TGTGCCAGCAGCTTGTTGGGCAGGGGGCGGGTGGGCTACACCTTC; CDR3aa: CASSLLGRGRVGYTF
abundance: -; v_gene: TRBV18; d_gene: -; j_gene: TRBJ2-7; CDR3nt: TGTGCCAGCTCAGGTCTCGAACTCTACGAGCAGTACTTC; CDR3aa: CASSGLELYEQYF
abundance: -; v_gene: TRBV6-6; d_gene: TRBD2; j_gene: TRBJ2-7; CDR3nt: TGTGCCTGCAGTTTGGGGACTATGATCTACGAGCAGTACTTC; CDR3aa: CACSLGTMIYEQYF
abundance: -; v_gene: TRBV9; d_gene: -; j_gene: TRBJ1-1; CDR3nt: TGTGCCAGCAGCGTAGACAGAAACACTGAAGCTTTCTTT; CDR3aa: CASSVDRNTEAFF
abundance: -; v_gene: TRBV10-3; d_gene: TRBD1; j_gene: TRBJ2-2; CDR3nt: TGTGCCATCAGTGATCCCGGACAGGGCCCCGGGGAGCTGTTTTTT; CDR3aa: CAISDPGQGPGELFF